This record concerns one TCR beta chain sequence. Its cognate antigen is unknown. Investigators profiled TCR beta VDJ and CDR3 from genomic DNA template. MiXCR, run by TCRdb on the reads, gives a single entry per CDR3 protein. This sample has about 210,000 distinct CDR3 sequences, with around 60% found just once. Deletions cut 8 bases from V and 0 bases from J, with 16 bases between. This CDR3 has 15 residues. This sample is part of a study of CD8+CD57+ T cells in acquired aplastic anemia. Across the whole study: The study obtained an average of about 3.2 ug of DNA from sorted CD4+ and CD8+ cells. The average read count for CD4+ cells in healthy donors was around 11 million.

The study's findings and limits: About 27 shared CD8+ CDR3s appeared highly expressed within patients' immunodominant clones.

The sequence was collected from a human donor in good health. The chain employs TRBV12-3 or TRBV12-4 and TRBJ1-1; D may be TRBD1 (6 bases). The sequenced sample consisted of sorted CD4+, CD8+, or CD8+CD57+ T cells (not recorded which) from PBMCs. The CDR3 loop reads CASLGAGHLNTEAFF. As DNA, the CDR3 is TGTGCCAGCCTTGGTGCGGGACACTTGAACACTGAAGCTTTCTTT.